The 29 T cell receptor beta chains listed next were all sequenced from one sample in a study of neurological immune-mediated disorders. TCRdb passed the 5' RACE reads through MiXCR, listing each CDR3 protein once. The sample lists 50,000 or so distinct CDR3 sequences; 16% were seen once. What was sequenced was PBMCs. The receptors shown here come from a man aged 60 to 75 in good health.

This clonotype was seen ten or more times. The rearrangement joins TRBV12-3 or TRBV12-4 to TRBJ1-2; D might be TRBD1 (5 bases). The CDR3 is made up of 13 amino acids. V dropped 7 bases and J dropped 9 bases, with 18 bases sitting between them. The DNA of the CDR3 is TGTGCCAGCACCATTCGGAGGGGTGATAGCTACACCTTC. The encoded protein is CASTIRRGDSYTF.

CDR3 DNA: TGCGCCAGCAGCACGGGACAGAACACCGGGGAGCTGTTTTTT. Translating gives CASSTGQNTGELFF. The J gene is TRBJ2-2, the V gene TRBV5-1, with D maybe TRBD1 (6 bases). Trimming removed 4 bases from V and 1 base from J, with 8 bases in between. The CDR3 sequence is 14 residues long. From germline, CDR1 is SGHRS and CDR2 YFSETQ.

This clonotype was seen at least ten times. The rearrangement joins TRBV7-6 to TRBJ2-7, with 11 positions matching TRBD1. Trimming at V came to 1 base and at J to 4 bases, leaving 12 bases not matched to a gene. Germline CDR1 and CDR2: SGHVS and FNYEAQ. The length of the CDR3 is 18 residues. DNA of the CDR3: TGTGCCAGCAGCTTAGGGCCCGGAGGGGGACAGGGGGAGTACGAGCAGTACTTC. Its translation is CASSLGPGGGQGEYEQYF.

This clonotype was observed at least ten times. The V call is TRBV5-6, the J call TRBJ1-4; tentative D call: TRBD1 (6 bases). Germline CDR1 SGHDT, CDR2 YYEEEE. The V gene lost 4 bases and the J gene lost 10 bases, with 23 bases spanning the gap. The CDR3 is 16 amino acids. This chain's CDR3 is CASSDLQGSVGVKLFF. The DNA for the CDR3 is TGTGCCAGCAGCGATCTACAGGGTTCAGTTGGAGTAAAACTGTTTTTT.

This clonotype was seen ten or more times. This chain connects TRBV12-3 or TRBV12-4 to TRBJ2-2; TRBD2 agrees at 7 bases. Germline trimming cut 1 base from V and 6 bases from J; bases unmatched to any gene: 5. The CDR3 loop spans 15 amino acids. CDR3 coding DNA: TGTGCCAGCAGTTTAGGGGCGGGAGCGGCCGGGGAGCTGTTTTTT. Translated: CASSLGAGAAGELFF.

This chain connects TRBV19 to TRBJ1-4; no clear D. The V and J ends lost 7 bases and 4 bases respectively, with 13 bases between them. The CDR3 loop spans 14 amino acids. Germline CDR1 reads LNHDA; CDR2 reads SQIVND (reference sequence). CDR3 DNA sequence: TGTGCCAGTACCCCATTCGGATTTAATGAAAAACTGTTTTTT. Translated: CASTPFGFNEKLFF.

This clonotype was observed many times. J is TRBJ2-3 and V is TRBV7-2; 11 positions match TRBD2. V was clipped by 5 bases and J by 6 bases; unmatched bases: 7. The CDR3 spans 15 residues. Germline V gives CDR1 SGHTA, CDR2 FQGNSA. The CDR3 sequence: CASSHRLAGTDTQYF. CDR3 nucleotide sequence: TGTGCCAGCAGCCACAGACTAGCGGGAACCGATACGCAGTATTTT.

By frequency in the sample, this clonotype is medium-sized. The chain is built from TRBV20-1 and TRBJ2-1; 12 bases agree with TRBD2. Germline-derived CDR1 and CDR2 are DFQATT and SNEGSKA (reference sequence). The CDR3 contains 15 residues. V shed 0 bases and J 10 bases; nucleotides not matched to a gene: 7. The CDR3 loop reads CSARDRPSGRVEQFF. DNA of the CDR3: TGCAGTGCTAGAGATCGCCCTAGCGGGAGGGTCGAGCAGTTCTTC.

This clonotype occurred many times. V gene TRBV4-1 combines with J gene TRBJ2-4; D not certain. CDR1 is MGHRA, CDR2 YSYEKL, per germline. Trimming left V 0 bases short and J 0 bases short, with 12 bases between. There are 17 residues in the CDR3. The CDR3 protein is CASSQDELRTAKNIQYF. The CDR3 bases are TGCGCCAGCAGCCAAGATGAGTTGCGGACAGCCAAAAACATTCAGTACTTC.

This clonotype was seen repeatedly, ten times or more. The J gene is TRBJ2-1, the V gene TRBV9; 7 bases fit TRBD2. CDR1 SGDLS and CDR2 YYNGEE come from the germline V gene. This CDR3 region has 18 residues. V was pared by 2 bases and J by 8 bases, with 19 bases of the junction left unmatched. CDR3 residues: CASSVPRAPSGVGDEQFF. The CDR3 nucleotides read TGTGCCAGCAGCGTCCCCCGAGCCCCTAGCGGCGTCGGGGATGAGCAGTTCTTC.

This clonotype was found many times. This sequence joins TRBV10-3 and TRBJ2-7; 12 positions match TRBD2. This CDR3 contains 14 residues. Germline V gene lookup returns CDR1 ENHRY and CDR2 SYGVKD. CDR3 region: CAISESSQTSGSKV. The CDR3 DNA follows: TGTGCCATCAGTGAATCATCCCAGACTAGCGGGAGTAAAGTC.

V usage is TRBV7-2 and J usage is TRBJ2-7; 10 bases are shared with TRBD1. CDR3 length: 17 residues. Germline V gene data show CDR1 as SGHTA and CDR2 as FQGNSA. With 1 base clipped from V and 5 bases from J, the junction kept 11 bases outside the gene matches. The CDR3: CASSLDRLGQGIHEQYF. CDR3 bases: TGTGCCAGCAGCTTAGATAGGTTGGGACAGGGGATCCACGAGCAGTACTTC.

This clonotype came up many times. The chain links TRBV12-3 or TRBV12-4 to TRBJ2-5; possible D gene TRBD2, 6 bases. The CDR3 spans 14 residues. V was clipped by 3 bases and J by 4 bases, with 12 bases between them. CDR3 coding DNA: TGTGCCAGCAGTTTCCTAGCGCTCGGAGAGACCCAGTACTTC. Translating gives CASSFLALGETQYF.

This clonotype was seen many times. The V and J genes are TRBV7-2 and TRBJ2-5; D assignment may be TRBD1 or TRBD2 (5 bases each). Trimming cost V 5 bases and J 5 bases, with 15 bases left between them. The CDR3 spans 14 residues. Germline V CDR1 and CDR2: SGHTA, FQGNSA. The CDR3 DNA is TGTGCCAGCAGCCTCCCGGGACGCCGGGAGACCCAGTACTTC. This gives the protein CASSLPGRRETQYF.

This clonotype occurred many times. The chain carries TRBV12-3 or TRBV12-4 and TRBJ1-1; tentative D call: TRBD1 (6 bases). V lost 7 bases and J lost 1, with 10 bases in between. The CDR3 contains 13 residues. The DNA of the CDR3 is TGTGCCAGCACTTCGACAGGGAACACTGAAGCTTTCTTT. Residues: CASTSTGNTEAFF.

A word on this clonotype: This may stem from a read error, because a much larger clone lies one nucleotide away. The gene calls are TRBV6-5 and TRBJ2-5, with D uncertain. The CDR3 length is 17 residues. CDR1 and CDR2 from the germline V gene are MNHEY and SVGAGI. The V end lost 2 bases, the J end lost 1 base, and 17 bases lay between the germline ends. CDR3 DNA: TGTGCCAGCAGTTACCCGTCCCAACCCCTGAGCCAAGAGACCCAGTACTTC. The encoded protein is CASSYPSQPLSQETQYF.

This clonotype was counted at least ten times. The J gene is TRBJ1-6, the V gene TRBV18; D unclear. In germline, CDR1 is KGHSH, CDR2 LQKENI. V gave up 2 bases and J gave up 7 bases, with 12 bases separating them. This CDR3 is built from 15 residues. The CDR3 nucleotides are TGTGCCAGCTCACCAGACAAATCACCCAATTCACCCCTCCACTTT. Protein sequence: CASSPDKSPNSPLHF. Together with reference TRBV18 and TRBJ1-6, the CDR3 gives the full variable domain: NAGVMQNPRHLVRRRGQEARLRCSPMKGHSHVYWYRQLPEEGLKFMVYLQKENIIDESGMPKERFSAEFPKEGPSILRIQQVVRGDSAAYFCASSPDKSPNSPLHFGNGTRLTVT.

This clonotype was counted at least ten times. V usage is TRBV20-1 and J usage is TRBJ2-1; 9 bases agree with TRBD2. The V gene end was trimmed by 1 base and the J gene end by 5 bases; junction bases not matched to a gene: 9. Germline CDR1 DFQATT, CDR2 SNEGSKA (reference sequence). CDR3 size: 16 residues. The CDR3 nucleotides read TGCAGTGCTAGAGCCGTAGCGGGAGAAAGGAACAATGAGCAGTTCTTC. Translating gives CSARAVAGERNNEQFF.

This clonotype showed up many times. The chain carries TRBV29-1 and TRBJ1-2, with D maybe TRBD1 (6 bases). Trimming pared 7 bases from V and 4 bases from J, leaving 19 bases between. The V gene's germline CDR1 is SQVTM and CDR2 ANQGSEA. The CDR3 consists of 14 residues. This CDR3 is CSGAQGDSSYGYTF. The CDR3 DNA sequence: TGCAGCGGAGCACAGGGAGACTCATCCTATGGCTACACCTTC.

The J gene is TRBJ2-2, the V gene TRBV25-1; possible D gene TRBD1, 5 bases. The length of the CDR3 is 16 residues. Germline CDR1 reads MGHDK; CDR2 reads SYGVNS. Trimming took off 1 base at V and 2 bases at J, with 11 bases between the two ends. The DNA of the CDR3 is TGTGCCAGCAGTGAATTGGGGCAGGGCAACACCGGGGAGCTGTTTTTT. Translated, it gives CASSELGQGNTGELFF.

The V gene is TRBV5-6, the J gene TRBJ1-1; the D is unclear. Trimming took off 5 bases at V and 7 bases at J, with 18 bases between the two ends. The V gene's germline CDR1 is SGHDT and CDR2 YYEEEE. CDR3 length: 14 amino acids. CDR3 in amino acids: CASSIPGFGREAFF. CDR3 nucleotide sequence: TGTGCCAGCAGTATCCCGGGTTTCGGCCGTGAAGCTTTCTTT. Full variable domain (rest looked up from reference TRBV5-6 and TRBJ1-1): DAGVTQSPTHLIKTRGQQVTLRCSPKSGHDTVSWYQQALGQGPQFIFQYYEEEERQRGNFPDRFSGHQFPNYSSELNVNALLLGDSALYLCASSIPGFGREAFFGQGTRLTVV.

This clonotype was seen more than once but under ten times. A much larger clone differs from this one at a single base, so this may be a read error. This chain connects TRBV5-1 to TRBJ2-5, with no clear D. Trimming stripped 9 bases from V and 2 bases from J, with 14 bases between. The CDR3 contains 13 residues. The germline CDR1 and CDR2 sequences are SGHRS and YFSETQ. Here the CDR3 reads CANNPGYQETQYF. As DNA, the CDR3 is TGCGCCAACAATCCGGGCTATCAAGAGACCCAGTACTTC.

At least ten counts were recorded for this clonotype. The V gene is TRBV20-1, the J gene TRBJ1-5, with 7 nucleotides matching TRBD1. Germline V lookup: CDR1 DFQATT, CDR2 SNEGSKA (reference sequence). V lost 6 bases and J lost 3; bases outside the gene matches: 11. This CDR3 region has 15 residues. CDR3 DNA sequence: TGCAGTGCCCCTAACAGGGGATTCGACAATCAGCCCCAGCATTTT. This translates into CSAPNRGFDNQPQHF.

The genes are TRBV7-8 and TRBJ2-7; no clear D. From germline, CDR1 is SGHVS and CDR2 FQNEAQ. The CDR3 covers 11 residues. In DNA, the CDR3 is TGTTCAAGCAGCCCCGACCGCGAGCAGTACTTC. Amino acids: CSSSPDREQYF.

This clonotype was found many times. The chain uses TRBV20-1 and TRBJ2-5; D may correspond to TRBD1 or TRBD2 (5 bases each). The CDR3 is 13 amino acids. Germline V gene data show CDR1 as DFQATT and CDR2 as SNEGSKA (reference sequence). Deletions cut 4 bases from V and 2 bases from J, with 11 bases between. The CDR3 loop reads CSAIGALQETQYF. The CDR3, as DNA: TGCAGTGCTATCGGGGCACTACAAGAGACCCAGTACTTC.

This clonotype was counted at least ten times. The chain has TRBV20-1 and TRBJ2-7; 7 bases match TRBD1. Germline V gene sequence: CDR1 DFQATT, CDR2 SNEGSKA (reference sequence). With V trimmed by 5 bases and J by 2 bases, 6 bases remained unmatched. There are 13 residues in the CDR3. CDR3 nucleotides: TGCAGTGCTGAGAGGGGACAGACCTACGAGCAGTACTTC. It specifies CSAERGQTYEQYF.

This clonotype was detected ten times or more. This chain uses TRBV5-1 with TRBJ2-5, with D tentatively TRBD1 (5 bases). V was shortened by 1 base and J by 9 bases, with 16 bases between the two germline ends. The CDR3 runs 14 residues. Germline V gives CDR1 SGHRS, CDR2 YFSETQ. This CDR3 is CASSLRQSSGAQYF. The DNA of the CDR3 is TGCGCCAGCAGCTTGAGACAGAGTAGTGGGGCCCAGTACTTC.

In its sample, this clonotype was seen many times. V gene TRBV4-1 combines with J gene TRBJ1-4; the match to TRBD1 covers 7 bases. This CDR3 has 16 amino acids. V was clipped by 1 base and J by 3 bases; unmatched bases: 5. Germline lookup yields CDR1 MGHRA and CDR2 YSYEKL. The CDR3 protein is CASSQGPGQSNEKLFF. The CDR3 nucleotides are TGCGCCAGCAGCCAAGGACCGGGACAGTCTAATGAAAAACTGTTTTTT.

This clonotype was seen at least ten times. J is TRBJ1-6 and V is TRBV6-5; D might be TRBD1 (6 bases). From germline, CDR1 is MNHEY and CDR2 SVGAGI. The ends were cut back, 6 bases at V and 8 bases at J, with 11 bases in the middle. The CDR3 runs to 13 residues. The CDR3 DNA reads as TGTGCCAGCAGACAGGGTCAATATTCACCCCTCCACTTT. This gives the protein CASRQGQYSPLHF.